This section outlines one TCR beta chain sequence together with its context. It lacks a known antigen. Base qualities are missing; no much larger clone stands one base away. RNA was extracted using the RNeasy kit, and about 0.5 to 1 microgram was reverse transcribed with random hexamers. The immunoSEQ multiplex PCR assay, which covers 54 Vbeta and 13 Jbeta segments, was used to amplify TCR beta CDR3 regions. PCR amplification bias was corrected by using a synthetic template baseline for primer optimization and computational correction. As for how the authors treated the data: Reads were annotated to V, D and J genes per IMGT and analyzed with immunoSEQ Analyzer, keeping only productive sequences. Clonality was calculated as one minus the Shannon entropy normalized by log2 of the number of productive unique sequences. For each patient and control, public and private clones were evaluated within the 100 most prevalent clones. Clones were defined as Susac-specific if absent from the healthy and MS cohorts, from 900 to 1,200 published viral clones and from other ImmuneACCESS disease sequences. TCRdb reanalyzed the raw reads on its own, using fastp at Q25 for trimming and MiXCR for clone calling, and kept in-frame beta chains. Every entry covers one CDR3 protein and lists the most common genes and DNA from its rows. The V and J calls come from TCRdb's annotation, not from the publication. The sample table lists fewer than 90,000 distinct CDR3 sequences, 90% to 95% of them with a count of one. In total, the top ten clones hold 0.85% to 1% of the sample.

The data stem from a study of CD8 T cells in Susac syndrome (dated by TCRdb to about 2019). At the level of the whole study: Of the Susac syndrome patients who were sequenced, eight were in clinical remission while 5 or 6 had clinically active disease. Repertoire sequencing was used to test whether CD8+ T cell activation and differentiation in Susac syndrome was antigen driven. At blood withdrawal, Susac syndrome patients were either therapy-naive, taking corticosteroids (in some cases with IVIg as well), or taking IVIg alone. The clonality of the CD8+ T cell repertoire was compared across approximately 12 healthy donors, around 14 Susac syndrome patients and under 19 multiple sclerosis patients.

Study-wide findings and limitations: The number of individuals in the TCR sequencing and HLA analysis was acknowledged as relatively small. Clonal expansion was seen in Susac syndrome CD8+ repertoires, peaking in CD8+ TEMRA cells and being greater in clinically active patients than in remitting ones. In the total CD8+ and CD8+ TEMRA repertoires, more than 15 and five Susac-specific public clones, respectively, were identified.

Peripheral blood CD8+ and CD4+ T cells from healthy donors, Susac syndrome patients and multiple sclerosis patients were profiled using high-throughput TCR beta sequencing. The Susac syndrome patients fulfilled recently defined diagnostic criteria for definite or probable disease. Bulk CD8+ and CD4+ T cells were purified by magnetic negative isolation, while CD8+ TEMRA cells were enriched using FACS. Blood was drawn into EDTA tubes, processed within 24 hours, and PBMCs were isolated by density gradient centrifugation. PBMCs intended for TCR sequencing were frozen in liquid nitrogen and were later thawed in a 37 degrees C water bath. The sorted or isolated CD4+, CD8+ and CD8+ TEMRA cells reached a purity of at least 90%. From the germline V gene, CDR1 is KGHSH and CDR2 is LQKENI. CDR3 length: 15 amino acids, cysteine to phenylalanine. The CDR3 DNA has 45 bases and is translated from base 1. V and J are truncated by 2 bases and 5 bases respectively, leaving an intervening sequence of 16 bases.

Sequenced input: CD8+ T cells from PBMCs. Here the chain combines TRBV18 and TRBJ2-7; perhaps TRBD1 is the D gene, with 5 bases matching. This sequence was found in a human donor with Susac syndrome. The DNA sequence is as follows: TGTGCCAGCTCACCAGCTGAGACAGTCCTCGACGAGCAGTACTTC. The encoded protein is CASSPAETVLDEQYF.